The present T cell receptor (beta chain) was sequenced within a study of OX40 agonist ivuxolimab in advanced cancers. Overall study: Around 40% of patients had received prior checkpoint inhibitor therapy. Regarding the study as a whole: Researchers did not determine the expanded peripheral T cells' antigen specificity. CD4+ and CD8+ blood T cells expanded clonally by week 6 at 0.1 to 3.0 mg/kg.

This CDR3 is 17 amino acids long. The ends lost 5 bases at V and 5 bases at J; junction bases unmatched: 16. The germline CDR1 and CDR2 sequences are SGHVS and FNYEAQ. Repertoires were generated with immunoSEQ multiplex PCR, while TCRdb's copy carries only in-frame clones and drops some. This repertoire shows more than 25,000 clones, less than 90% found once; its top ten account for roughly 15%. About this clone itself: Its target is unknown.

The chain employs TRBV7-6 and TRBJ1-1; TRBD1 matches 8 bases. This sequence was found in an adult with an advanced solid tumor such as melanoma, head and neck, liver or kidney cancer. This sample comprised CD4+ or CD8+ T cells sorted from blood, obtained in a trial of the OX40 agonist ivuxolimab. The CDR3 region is CASSPRSGQDTPTEAFF. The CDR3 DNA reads TGTGCCAGCAGCCCCCGTTCGGGACAGGACACGCCGACTGAAGCTTTCTTT.